The entry that follows covers one TCR beta chain sequence. Antigen unknown. The source of the sample is a study of cytomegalovirus exposure and HLA in healthy donors. Study-level background: HLA-typed donors were the source of about 81 million unique TCRs held in an early data release.

V shed 0 bases and J shed 0 bases, with 10 bases lying between them. The CDR3 covers 15 residues. The germline V gene encodes CDR1 SGHRS and CDR2 YFSETQ. General study results and limits: When a later analysis was performed, an Asian-associated ancestry cluster reportedly had fewer N-insertions than the roughly 700-donor mean.

It was with 60 Vbeta and 13 Jbeta primers that the PCR ran. Using immunoSEQ multiplex PCR, the repertoire was profiled, and TCRdb retains in-frame clones only, with some absent. The sample has about 140,000 clones, approximately 80% seen once. The rearrangement joins TRBV5-1 to TRBJ2-7; D possibly corresponds to TRBD1 (5 bases). Source material: PBMCs. The receptor was derived from a man aged 25-45 years in good health and CMV-seronegative. The CDR3 sequence: CASSLVQESSYEQYF. In DNA form, the CDR3 reads TGCGCCAGCAGCTTGGTACAGGAGAGCTCCTACGAGCAGTACTTC.